One sample yielded the 16 T cell receptor beta chains listed below, sequenced in a study of T cell repertoires in cytomegalovirus infection. Which antigens these TCRs recognize remains unknown. TCRdb re-called the reads through MiXCR, storing one row per CDR3 protein. Of about 920,000 distinct CDR3 sequences listed, around 32% are singletons. The specimen was cultured CD8+ T cells from PBMCs, collected from culture after CMV antigen stimulation. These receptors all come from a human donor in good health (CMV status not recorded). Some clones in this sample may be carry-over from other donors' samples.

V gene TRBV10-3 combines with J gene TRBJ1-3; D gene uncertain. This CDR3 is built from 12 residues. Germline V CDR1 and CDR2: ENHRY, SYGVKD. V shed 2 bases and J shed 6 bases, with 5 bases lying between them. The CDR3 nucleotides are TGTGCCATCAGTGAGGCCAAAAACACCATATATTTT. Protein product: CAISEAKNTIYF.

This clonotype has just a few counts. The chain recombines TRBV5-1 with TRBJ2-7, with 15 nucleotides matching TRBD2. The V segment lost 4 bases and the J segment 6 bases; nucleotides outside the gene matches: 8. There are 16 residues in the CDR3. Germline-derived CDR1 and CDR2 are SGHRS and YFSETQ. CDR3 protein: CASSLRTSGGVGEQYF. In DNA form, the CDR3 reads TGCGCCAGCAGCCTTAGGACTAGCGGGGGGGTCGGCGAGCAGTACTTC. Together with reference TRBV5-1 and TRBJ2-7, the CDR3 gives the full variable domain: KAGVTQTPRYLIKTRGQQVTLSCSPISGHRSVSWYQQTPGQGLQFLFEYFSETQRNKGNFPGRFSGRQFSNSRSEMNVSTLELGDSALYLCASSLRTSGGVGEQYFGPGTRLTVT.

DNA for the CDR3: TGCAGCGTTGAGGAAAAACGGGGGGGCAGGGAGACCCAGTACTTC. It is translated as CSVEEKRGGRETQYF. The chain couples TRBV29-1 to TRBJ2-5; 8 positions match TRBD2. After removal of 3 bases from V and 5 bases from J, the junction contained 11 bases not matched to a gene. This CDR3 is built from 15 residues. Germline-derived CDR1 and CDR2 are SQVTM and ANQGSEA.

Note on this clonotype: The junction does not match germline at one end; this may be a read error. The rearrangement links TRBV5-3 to TRBJ2-3, with D uncertain. TRBV5-3 is an ORF, and what it does is uncertain. The CDR3 is 13 residues long. CDR3 sequence (DNA): TGTGCCAGCAGCTTGTTTTACACAGATACGCAGTATTTT. As protein: CASSLFYTDTQYF.

This clonotype was picked up a small number of times. The V gene is TRBV7-2, the J gene TRBJ1-6, with no clear D. The germline gives CDR1 SGHTA, CDR2 FQGNSA. There are 16 residues in the CDR3. Trimming removed 2 bases at V and 2 bases at J, with 10 bases between. In DNA, the CDR3 is TGTGCCAGCAGCTTAATAGAGACGGCCTATAATTCACCCCTCCACTTT. Translated: CASSLIETAYNSPLHF.

This clonotype was counted between two and nine times. This sequence joins TRBV12-5 and TRBJ2-7; TRBD1 agrees at 7 bases. From germline, CDR1 is LGHNT and CDR2 FRNRAP. This CDR3 is 15 amino acids long. J gave up 3 bases and V 6 bases, and 11 bases lay outside the gene matches. The CDR3 coding sequence is TGTGCTAGTGGACATCTCCGGGACAGAGACTACGAGCAGTACTTC. Amino acid sequence: CASGHLRDRDYEQYF.

In the case of this clonotype: A much larger clone differs by one base, so this may be a read error. The genes are TRBV7-6 and TRBJ2-2; TRBD1 matches at 9 bases. The CDR3 loop spans 15 amino acids. Germline-derived CDR1 and CDR2 are SGHVS and FNYEAQ. In DNA, the CDR3 is TGTGTCAGCAGCTGGACAGGGGAGGACACCGGGGAGCTGTTTTTT. It translates to CVSSWTGEDTGELFF.

There are many counts of this clonotype. This chain connects TRBV7-2 to TRBJ2-3; TRBD2 might be the D (7 bases). This CDR3 is built from 15 residues. V shed 5 bases and J shed 4 bases, with 16 bases lying between them. CDR1 is SGHTA and CDR2 is FQGNSA in the germline V gene. Here the CDR3 DNA reads TGTGCCAGCAGCCCACTAGGGGGGGCAGCAGATACGCAGTATTTT. This encodes CASSPLGGAADTQYF.

At least ten counts were recorded for this clonotype. J is TRBJ2-1 and V is TRBV7-2; D unclear. The V end was cut by 4 bases, the J end by 4 bases, with 11 bases between. Germline V gene lookup returns CDR1 SGHTA and CDR2 FQGNSA. The CDR3 has 14 amino acids. The CDR3 sequence is CASSSPKIYNEQFF. The CDR3 DNA follows: TGTGCCAGCAGCTCCCCGAAAATATACAATGAGCAGTTCTTC.

This clonotype has just a few counts. The V and J genes are TRBV2 and TRBJ2-3, with TRBD2 matching over 10 bases. Trimming took 9 bases from V and 0 from J; bases not matched to a gene: 6. CDR1 and CDR2 from the germline V gene are SNHLY and FYNNEI. The CDR3 runs to 15 residues. CDR3 DNA sequence: TGTGCCAGTTTCCTAGCGGGGGCTAGCACAGATACGCAGTATTTT. It yields the protein CASFLAGASTDTQYF.

This chain links TRBV6-6 with TRBJ2-7; unclear D gene. There are 14 residues in the CDR3. The V end lost 4 bases, the J end lost 0 bases, and 10 bases lay between the germline ends. CDR1 and CDR2 (germline): MNHNY, SVGAGI (reference sequence). This CDR3 reads CASSSTSSSYEQYV. In DNA form, the CDR3 reads TGTGCCAGCAGTTCAACTTCTAGCTCCTACGAGCAGTACGTC.

This clonotype was found a few times. The V gene is TRBV6-2 or TRBV6-3, the J gene TRBJ1-4, with no clear D. This CDR3 contains 15 residues. V was trimmed by 4 bases and J by 3 bases, leaving 12 bases between them. Germline CDR1 is MNHEY and CDR2 is SVGEGT. The CDR3 nucleotides are TGTGCCAGCAGTTCTTCTCAGACGGCTAATGAAAAACTGTTTTTT. It encodes CASSSSQTANEKLFF.

Ten or more counts support this clonotype. The chain recombines TRBV7-6 with TRBJ2-2, with D uncertain. V lost 0 bases, J lost 4 bases, and 9 bases lay in between. This CDR3 is built from 15 residues. Germline-derived CDR1 and CDR2 are SGHVS and FNYEAQ. The CDR3 loop reads CASSLALGPTGELFF. The CDR3 DNA follows: TGTGCCAGCAGCTTAGCGCTCGGACCCACCGGGGAGCTGTTTTTT.

In this sample, this clonotype turned up a few times. The chain links TRBV5-4 to TRBJ2-3, with 11 bases that match TRBD1. Germline trimming cut 0 bases from V and 2 bases from J; bases unmatched to any gene: 5. This CDR3 comprises 17 residues. Germline CDR1 reads SGHNT; CDR2 reads YYREEE (reference sequence). The DNA of the CDR3 is TGTGCCAGCAGCTTGGAAGGGACAGGGGGGTCCACAGATACGCAGTATTTT. Its protein product is CASSLEGTGGSTDTQYF.

This chain links TRBV9 with TRBJ1-1; perhaps TRBD1 as D (6 bases). Between the trimmed V and J ends, which lost 2 bases and 8 bases, there was a span of 10 bases. Germline CDR1 and CDR2: SGDLS and YYNGEE. This CDR3 is 12 amino acids long. The CDR3 nucleotides read TGTGCCAGCAGCGTCAGAGGGGGGGAAGCTTTCTTT. It yields the protein CASSVRGGEAFF.

The chain uses TRBV5-1 and TRBJ2-3; 8 nucleotides line up with TRBD1. This CDR3 region has 14 residues. Trimming at V came to 7 bases and at J to 4 bases, leaving 8 bases not matched to a gene. Germline V gene lookup returns CDR1 SGHRS and CDR2 YFSETQ. The chain's CDR3 is CASGVGQGADTQYF. CDR3 DNA sequence: TGCGCCAGCGGCGTTGGACAGGGCGCAGATACGCAGTATTTT.